The rows below give T cell receptor beta chains drawn from one sample of a study of CD8 T cells in ankylosing spondylitis. TCRdb reprocessed the 5' RACE reads via MiXCR and lists one record per CDR3 protein. This sample has some 70,000 distinct CDR3 sequences, with about 5% found just once. Sequencing was carried out using blood, either unsorted or a sorted T cell fraction (not recorded which). These receptors were taken from a male donor with ankylosing spondylitis or in good health (not recorded which). Each CDR3 is given with its conserved first and last residue. The D gene is left open where the match is weak. The size field is filled for only some rows; it gives once, few, many or a size class.

V	size	J	D	CDR3	DNA
TRBV24-1	many	TRBJ2-1	-	CATSDPSGGRGYNEQFF	TGTGCCACCAGTGATCCCTCCGGGGGGAGGGGGTACAATGAGCAGTTCTTC
TRBV2	many	TRBJ1-2	-	CASSAINYGYTF	TGTGCCAGCAGTGCCATTAACTATGGCTACACCTTC
TRBV28	-	TRBJ2-1	TRBD1	CASSLRDRGLNEQFF	TGTGCCAGCAGTTTACGGGACAGGGGGCTCAATGAGCAGTTCTTC
TRBV4-1	many	TRBJ2-5	TRBD2	CASSQETVRASGVETQYF	TGCGCCAGCAGCCAAGAAACTGTCCGGGCTAGCGGGGTTGAGACCCAGTACTTC
TRBV20-1	many	TRBJ2-3	-	CSARKTDTQYF	TGCAGTGCTAGGAAGACAGATACGCAGTATTTT
TRBV4-1	many	TRBJ2-4	-	CASSQDLEVTKNIQYF	TGCGCCAGCAGCCAAGATCTAGAGGTTACCAAAAACATTCAGTACTTC
TRBV20-1	many	TRBJ2-1	TRBD2	CSAISGGRNEQFF	TGCAGTGCTATAAGCGGGGGGAGGAATGAGCAGTTCTTC
TRBV4-1	many	TRBJ2-6	TRBD2	CASSQDSRVAGSGANVLTF	TGCGCCAGCAGCCAAGATTCTCGAGTAGCGGGGTCTGGGGCCAACGTCCTGACTTTC
TRBV3-1	-	TRBJ2-1	TRBD2	CVSSSPSGTSGGAHNEQFF	TGTGTCAGCAGCTCACCTTCCGGGACTAGCGGGGGCGCCCACAATGAGCAGTTCTTC
TRBV24-1	many	TRBJ2-1	TRBD2	CATSARTSGGAAYNEQFF	TGTGCCACCAGTGCTCGGACTAGCGGGGGGGCCGCATACAATGAGCAGTTCTTC
TRBV6-4	many	TRBJ2-7	-	CASSREAAYEQYF	TGTGCCAGCAGTAGGGAGGCAGCTTACGAGCAGTACTTC
TRBV28	-	TRBJ1-1	-	CAARTVTTEAFF	TGTGCCGCGAGGACAGTGACCACTGAAGCTTTCTTT
TRBV28	many	TRBJ2-3	TRBD2	CASSFLAGGIDTQYF	TGTGCCAGCAGTTTCCTAGCGGGGGGTATAGATACGCAGTATTTT
TRBV6-1	many	TRBJ2-1	-	CASSEGGLGPHNEQFF	TGTGCCAGCAGTGAAGGGGGCCTGGGGCCGCACAATGAGCAGTTCTTC